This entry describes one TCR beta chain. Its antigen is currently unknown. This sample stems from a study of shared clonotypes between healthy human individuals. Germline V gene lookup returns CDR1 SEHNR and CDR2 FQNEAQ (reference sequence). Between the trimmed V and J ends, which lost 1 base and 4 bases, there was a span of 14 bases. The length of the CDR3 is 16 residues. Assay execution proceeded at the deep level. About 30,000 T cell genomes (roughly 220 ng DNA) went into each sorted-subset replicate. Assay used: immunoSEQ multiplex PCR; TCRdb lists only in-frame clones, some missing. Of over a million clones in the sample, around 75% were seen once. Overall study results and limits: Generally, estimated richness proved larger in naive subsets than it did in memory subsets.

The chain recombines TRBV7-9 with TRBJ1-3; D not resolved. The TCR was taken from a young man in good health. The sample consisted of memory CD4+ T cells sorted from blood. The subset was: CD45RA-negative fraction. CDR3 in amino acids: CASSLGPGRKGNTIYF. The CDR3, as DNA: TGTGCCAGCAGCTTAGGACCCGGCAGGAAAGGAAACACCATATATTTT.